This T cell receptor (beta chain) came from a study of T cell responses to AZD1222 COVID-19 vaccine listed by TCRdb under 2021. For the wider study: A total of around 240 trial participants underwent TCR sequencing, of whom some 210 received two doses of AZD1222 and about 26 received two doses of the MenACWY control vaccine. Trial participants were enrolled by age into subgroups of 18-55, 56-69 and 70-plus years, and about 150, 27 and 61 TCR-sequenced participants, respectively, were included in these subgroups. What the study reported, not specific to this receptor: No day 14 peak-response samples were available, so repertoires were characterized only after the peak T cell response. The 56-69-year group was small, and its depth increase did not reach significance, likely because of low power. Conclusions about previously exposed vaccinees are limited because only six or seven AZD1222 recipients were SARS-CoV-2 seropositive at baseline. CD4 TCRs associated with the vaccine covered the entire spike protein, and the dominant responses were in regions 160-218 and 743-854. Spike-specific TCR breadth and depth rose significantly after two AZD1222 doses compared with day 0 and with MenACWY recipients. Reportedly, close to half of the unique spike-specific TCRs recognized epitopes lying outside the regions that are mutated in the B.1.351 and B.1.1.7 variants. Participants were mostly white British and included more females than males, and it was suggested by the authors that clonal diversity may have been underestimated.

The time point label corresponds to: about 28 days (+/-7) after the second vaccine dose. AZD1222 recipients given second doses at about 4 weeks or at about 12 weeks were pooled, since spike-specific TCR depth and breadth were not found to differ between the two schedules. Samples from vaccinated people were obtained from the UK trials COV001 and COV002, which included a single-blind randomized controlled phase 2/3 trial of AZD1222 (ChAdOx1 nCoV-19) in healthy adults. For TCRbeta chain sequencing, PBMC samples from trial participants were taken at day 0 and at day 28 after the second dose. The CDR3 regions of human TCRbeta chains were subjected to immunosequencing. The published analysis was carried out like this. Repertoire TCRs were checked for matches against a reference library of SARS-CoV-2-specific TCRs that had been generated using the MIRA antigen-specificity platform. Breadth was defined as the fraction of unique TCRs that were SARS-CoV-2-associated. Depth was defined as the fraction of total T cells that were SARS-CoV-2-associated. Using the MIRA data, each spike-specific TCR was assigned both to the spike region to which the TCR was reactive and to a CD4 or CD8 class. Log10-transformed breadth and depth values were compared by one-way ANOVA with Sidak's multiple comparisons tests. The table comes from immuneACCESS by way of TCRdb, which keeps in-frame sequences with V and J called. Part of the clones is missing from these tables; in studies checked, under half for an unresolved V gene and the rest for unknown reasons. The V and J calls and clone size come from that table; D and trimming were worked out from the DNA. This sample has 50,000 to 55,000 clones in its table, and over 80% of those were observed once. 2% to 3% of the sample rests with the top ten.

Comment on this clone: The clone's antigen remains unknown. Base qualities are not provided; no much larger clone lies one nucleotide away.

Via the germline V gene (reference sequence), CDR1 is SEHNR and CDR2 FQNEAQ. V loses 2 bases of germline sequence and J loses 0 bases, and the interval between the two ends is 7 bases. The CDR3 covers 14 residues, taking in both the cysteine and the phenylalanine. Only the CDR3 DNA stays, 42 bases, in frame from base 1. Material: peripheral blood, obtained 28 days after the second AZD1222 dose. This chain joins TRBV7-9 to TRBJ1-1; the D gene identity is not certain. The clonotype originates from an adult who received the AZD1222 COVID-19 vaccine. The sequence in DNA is TGTGCCAGCAGCTTATGGGATATGAACACTGAAGCTTTCTTT. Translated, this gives CASSLWDMNTEAFF. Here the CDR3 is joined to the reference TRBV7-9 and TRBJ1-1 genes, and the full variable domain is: DTGVSQNPRHKITKRGQNVTFRCDPISEHNRLYWYRQTLGQGPEFLTYFQNEAQLEKSRLLSDRFSAERPKGSFSTLEIQRTEQGDSAMYLCASSLWDMNTEAFFGQGTRLTVV.